One and the same sample provided the 20 T cell receptor beta chains below, sequenced in a study of cytomegalovirus exposure and HLA in healthy donors. Amplification used 60 Vbeta primers and 13 Jbeta primers. Clones were read by immunoSEQ multiplex PCR, and TCRdb kept only the in-frame ones, dropping some. The sample yields 110,000 or so clones, over 80% seen once. Sequencing was done on a sample of PBMCs. These receptors were taken from a man aged 18 to 35 in good health and CMV-seronegative.

CDR3 region: CASSASDWSEQYF. In DNA form, the CDR3 reads TGTGCCAGCAGTGCCTCCGACTGGAGCGAGCAGTACTTC. V is TRBV25-1 and J is TRBJ2-7, with D unresolved. This CDR3 region has 13 residues. V dropped 4 bases and J dropped 6 bases, with 13 bases sitting between them. CDR1 and CDR2 from the germline V gene are MGHDK and SYGVNS.

J is TRBJ1-2 and V is TRBV29-1; D perhaps matches TRBD1 (5 bases). There are 15 residues in the CDR3. Germline V lookup: CDR1 SQVTM, CDR2 ANQGSEA. Trimming took 5 bases from V and 8 from J, leaving 24 bases between them. The chain's CDR3 is CSVLRRGRLISGYTF. DNA of the CDR3: TGCAGCGTTCTAAGGAGGGGTAGGCTAATCTCGGGCTACACCTTC. Full variable domain (missing parts from reference TRBV29-1 and TRBJ1-2): SAVISQKPSRDICQRGTSLTIQCQVDSQVTMMFWYRQQPGQSLTLIATANQGSEATYESGFVIDKFPISRPNLTFSTLTVSNMSPEDSSIYLCSVLRRGRLISGYTFGSGTRLTVV.

The CDR3 sequence is CASSLGLGQGAEQPQHF. CDR3 DNA: TGTGCCAGCAGCTTAGGCCTGGGACAGGGGGCGGAACAGCCCCAGCATTTT. The J gene is TRBJ1-5, the V gene TRBV7-8, with 12 bases that match TRBD1. The ends lost 1 base at V and 7 bases at J; junction bases unmatched: 8. The CDR3 runs 17 residues. CDR1 SGHVS and CDR2 FQNEAQ come from the germline V gene.

The chain's CDR3 is CASSLGINTEAFF. In nucleotides, the CDR3 is TGTGCCAGCAGCTTGGGTATTAACACTGAAGCTTTCTTT. This rearrangement joins TRBV5-6 to TRBJ1-1, with D unresolved. V shed 0 bases and J shed 2 bases, with 5 bases lying between them. This CDR3 is built from 13 residues. Germline V gene sequence: CDR1 SGHDT, CDR2 YYEEEE.

The V call is TRBV11-2, the J call TRBJ2-7, with D maybe TRBD1 (5 bases). The V gene's germline CDR1 is SGHAT and CDR2 FQNNGV. V was trimmed by 1 base and J by 6 bases, leaving 13 bases between them. This CDR3 region has 14 residues. CDR3 sequence: CASSLARQGFEQYF. The DNA for the CDR3 is TGTGCCAGCAGCTTAGCAAGGCAGGGTTTCGAGCAGTACTTC.

The chain combines TRBV19 with TRBJ2-2; 10 bases are shared with TRBD2. Unmatched junction bases numbered 3, after V lost 4 bases and J lost 1 base. Germline V gene data show CDR1 as LNHDA and CDR2 as SQIVND (reference sequence). This CDR3 is built from 16 residues. The CDR3 loop reads CASSTGLAVNTGELFF. CDR3 DNA: TGTGCCAGTAGTACTGGACTAGCGGTGAACACCGGGGAGCTGTTTTTT.

The gene calls are TRBV6-1 and TRBJ1-2; 9 bases align to TRBD1. CDR1 is MNHNS, CDR2 SASEGT, per germline. V lost 5 bases, J lost 4 bases, and 5 bases stayed unmatched. This CDR3 is 14 amino acids long. The CDR3: CASSKQGAGYGYTF. The CDR3 bases are TGTGCCAGCAGTAAACAGGGGGCGGGCTATGGCTACACCTTC.

This clone has only a few counts. This chain connects TRBV27 to TRBJ2-7; 9 positions agree with TRBD2. With 3 bases clipped from V and 6 bases from J, the junction kept 12 bases outside the gene matches. From germline, CDR1 is MNHEY and CDR2 SMNVEV (reference sequence). The CDR3 is 16 amino acids. The CDR3 DNA is TGTGCCAGCAGTTTTGGGAATCTAGCGGGAAGGGGCGAGCAGTACTTC. Translation: CASSFGNLAGRGEQYF.

The chain uses TRBV5-1 and TRBJ1-3, with a possible D match to TRBD1 (5 bases). The CDR3 extends over 15 amino acids. The germline V gene has CDR1 SGHRS and CDR2 YFSETQ. V was pared by 2 bases and J by 9 bases, with 18 bases between. CDR3 nucleotides: TGCGCCAGCAGCTTAGAACAGGAGGGGAAGGGCACCATATATTTT. Its translation is CASSLEQEGKGTIYF.

The rearrangement links TRBV5-8 to TRBJ1-2; possible D gene TRBD1, 6 bases. The CDR3 runs to 19 residues. Per the germline V gene, CDR1 is SGHTS and CDR2 is YDEGEE. Trimming shortened V by 4 bases and J by 3 bases, and 28 bases separated the two germline ends. The CDR3 protein is CASSRPERGFAEWDYGYTF. Written as DNA, the CDR3 is TGTGCCAGCAGCCGCCCGGAGAGGGGGTTTGCGGAGTGGGACTATGGCTACACCTTC. The whole variable domain, remainder taken from reference TRBV5-8 and TRBJ1-2, is EAGVTQSPTHLIKTRGQQATLRCSPISGHTSVYWYQQALGLGLQFLLWYDEGEERNRGNFPPRFSGRQFPNYSSELNVNALELEDSALYLCASSRPERGFAEWDYGYTFGSGTRLTVV.

This chain links TRBV7-9 with TRBJ2-1, with 10 bases identical to TRBD2. Per the germline V gene, CDR1 is SEHNR and CDR2 is FQNEAQ (reference sequence). Germline trimming cut 2 bases from V and 8 bases from J; bases unmatched to any gene: 6. This CDR3 spans 15 amino acids. The CDR3 protein is CASSLRAGGLDEQFF. The DNA for the CDR3 is TGTGCCAGCAGCTTAAGAGCGGGAGGGCTGGATGAGCAGTTCTTC.

V gene TRBV27 combines with J gene TRBJ2-7, with a weak D call TRBD2 (5 bases). V lost 0 bases to trimming and J lost 2 bases, with 8 bases between them. The CDR3 is 14 amino acids. Germline V CDR1 and CDR2: MNHEY, SMNVEV (reference sequence). This CDR3 reads CASSLSAEAYEQYF. As DNA, the CDR3 is TGTGCCAGCAGTTTATCAGCGGAGGCCTACGAGCAGTACTTC.

This sequence joins TRBV6-6 and TRBJ1-4; 12 bases map to TRBD1. J was trimmed by 8 bases and V by 8 bases; bases with no gene match: 12. Germline-derived CDR1 and CDR2 are MNHNY and SVGAGI (reference sequence). CDR3 length: 16 residues. The CDR3 sequence is CASRGTGGALREKLFF. In nucleotides, the CDR3 is TGTGCCAGCCGGGGGACAGGGGGCGCCTTGAGGGAAAAACTGTTTTTT.

This clone has just a few counts. The J gene is TRBJ2-1, the V gene TRBV10-3; 13 nucleotides align to TRBD2. V shed 8 bases, J shed 1 base, and the junction held 2 bases outside the gene matches. Looked up from germline, CDR1 is ENHRY and CDR2 is SYGVKD. This CDR3 region has 15 residues. The CDR3 region is CAIGTSGESYNEQFF. The CDR3 region has the DNA TGTGCCATCGGGACTAGCGGGGAATCCTACAATGAGCAGTTCTTC.

The genes are TRBV6-1 and TRBJ2-5, with 8 bases matching TRBD2. V was clipped by 7 bases and J by 0 bases; unmatched bases: 4. Germline V gives CDR1 MNHNS, CDR2 SASEGT. The CDR3 loop spans 14 amino acids. Here the CDR3 DNA reads TGTGCCAGCAATATAGCGGGAAACCAAGAGACCCAGTACTTC. Amino acids: CASNIAGNQETQYF.

The V and J genes are TRBV5-1 and TRBJ1-2, with 9 bases matching TRBD1. The CDR3 length is 13 residues. V lost 4 bases and J lost 11; bases outside the gene matches: 9. The germline gives CDR1 SGHRS, CDR2 YFSETQ. The CDR3 region is CASSPWTGEEYTF. CDR3 coding DNA: TGCGCCAGCAGCCCGTGGACAGGGGAGGAGTACACCTTC.

The V gene is TRBV25-1, the J gene TRBJ1-1; 8 bases agree with TRBD1. This CDR3 is 14 amino acids long. Trimming cost V 4 bases and J 5 bases; bases outside gene matches: 6. CDR1 and CDR2 from the germline V gene are MGHDK and SYGVNS. CDR3 sequence (DNA): TGTGCCAGCAGTGCCTCAGGGGGCCGGACTGAAGCTTTCTTT. Its translation is CASSASGGRTEAFF. The variable domain in full, completed from reference TRBV25-1 and TRBJ1-1, reads EADIYQTPRYLVIGTGKKITLECSQTMGHDKMYWYQQDPGMELHLIHYSYGVNSTEKGDLSSESTVSRIRTEHFPLTLESARPSHTSQYLCASSASGGRTEAFFGQGTRLTVV.

This chain joins TRBV7-9 and TRBJ1-2; TRBD1 might be the D (5 bases). V was clipped by 6 bases and J by 4 bases, with 9 bases between them. Germline V CDR1 and CDR2: SEHNR, FQNEAQ (reference sequence). This CDR3 is 12 amino acids long. Here the CDR3 DNA reads TGTGCCAGCAGTACAGGCTTCTATGGCTACACCTTC. Protein product: CASSTGFYGYTF.

This sequence joins TRBV7-6 and TRBJ2-3; D is ambiguous. The CDR3 covers 15 residues. From germline, CDR1 is SGHVS and CDR2 FNYEAQ. V shed 5 bases and J shed 0 bases, with 12 bases lying between them. The CDR3 reads CASSGRRSSTDTQYF. The CDR3 nucleotides are TGTGCCAGCAGCGGGCGCCGTTCTAGCACAGATACGCAGTATTTT.

The chain uses TRBV7-9 and TRBJ2-1; 7 positions match TRBD2. The trim removed 11 bases at V and 3 bases at J, leaving 19 bases unmatched. CDR3 length: 17 amino acids. Germline assignment: CDR1 SEHNR and CDR2 FQNEAQ (reference sequence). The CDR3 sequence is CAGAIIGAGRIYNEQFF. The CDR3 DNA follows: TGTGCCGGCGCAATAATAGGAGCGGGGAGGATCTACAATGAGCAGTTCTTC. The full variable domain, with the rest looked up from reference TRBV7-9 and TRBJ2-1, is DTGVSQNPRHKITKRGQNVTFRCDPISEHNRLYWYRQTLGQGPEFLTYFQNEAQLEKSRLLSDRFSAERPKGSFSTLEIQRTEQGDSAMYLCAGAIIGAGRIYNEQFFGPGTRLTVL.